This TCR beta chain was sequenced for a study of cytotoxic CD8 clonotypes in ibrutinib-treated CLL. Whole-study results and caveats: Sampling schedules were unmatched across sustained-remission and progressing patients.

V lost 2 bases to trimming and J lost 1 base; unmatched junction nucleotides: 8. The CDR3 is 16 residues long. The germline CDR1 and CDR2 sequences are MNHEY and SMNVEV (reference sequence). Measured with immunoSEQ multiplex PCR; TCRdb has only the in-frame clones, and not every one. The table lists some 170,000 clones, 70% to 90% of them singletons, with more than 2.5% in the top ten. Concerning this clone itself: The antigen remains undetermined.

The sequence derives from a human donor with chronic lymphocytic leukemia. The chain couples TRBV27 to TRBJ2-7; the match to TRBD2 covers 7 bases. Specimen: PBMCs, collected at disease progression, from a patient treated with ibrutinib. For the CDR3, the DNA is TGTGCCAGCAGTTTACGGGGGGTGGGCTATTCCTACGAGCAGTACTTC. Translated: CASSLRGVGYSYEQYF.